These 23 T cell receptor beta chains were sequenced from one sample in a study of siplizumab effects on memory and regulatory T cells. Repertoires were generated with immunoSEQ multiplex PCR, while TCRdb's copy carries only in-frame clones and drops some. The data hold tens of thousands of clones, with around 96% observed a single time. The sample consisted of naive CD8+ T cells sorted from blood. Receptors were obtained from a human donor in good health.

The DNA of the CDR3 is TGTGCCAGCAGTTTGGGGGAATATGGGGGAGGCTACAATGAGCAGTTCTTC. Its protein product is CASSLGEYGGGYNEQFF. The rearrangement uses TRBV28 and TRBJ2-1, with a possible D match to TRBD2 (6 bases). The V end lost 3 bases, the J end lost 3 bases, and 18 bases lay between the germline ends. The CDR3 totals 17 residues. Germline loops: CDR1 MDHEN, CDR2 SYDVKM.

The chain combines TRBV5-6 with TRBJ2-7, with D maybe TRBD1 (6 bases). Germline-derived CDR1 and CDR2 are SGHDT and YYEEEE. This CDR3 contains 14 residues. V dropped 6 bases and J dropped 3 bases, with 16 bases sitting between them. CDR3 in amino acids: CASTDGTSHYEQYF. Here the CDR3 DNA reads TGTGCCAGCACCGATGGGACAAGCCACTACGAGCAGTACTTC.

J is TRBJ1-5 and V is TRBV6-5; 11 bases are a match to TRBD1. V shed 2 bases, J shed 6 bases, and the junction held 0 bases outside the gene matches. Germline V gene data show CDR1 as MNHEY and CDR2 as SVGAGI. The CDR3 is 14 amino acids. For the CDR3, the DNA is TGTGCCAGCAGTTACGGGACAGGGGGTCAGCCCCAGCATTTT. Its translation is CASSYGTGGQPQHF.

The V gene is TRBV7-2, the J gene TRBJ1-2; a possible D gene is TRBD1 (6 bases). CDR3 size: 14 residues. Deletions cut 1 base from V and 4 bases from J, with 10 bases between. Looked up from germline, CDR1 is SGHTA and CDR2 is FQGNSA. CDR3 coding DNA: TGTGCCAGCAGCTTAGAAAAGGGGGTCTATGGCTACACCTTC. It is translated as CASSLEKGVYGYTF.

The chain employs TRBV28 and TRBJ2-7; a weak D match, TRBD1 (7 bases). The germline V gene encodes CDR1 MDHEN and CDR2 SYDVKM. CDR3 length: 15 amino acids. V lost 7 bases and J 3 bases, leaving 19 bases between the germline ends. The CDR3 sequence: CASTGGDRDFYEQYF. CDR3 nucleotides: TGTGCCAGCACCGGTGGAGACAGGGACTTCTACGAGCAGTACTTC.

With respect to this clone: The sample contains more than one DNA sequence encoding this CDR3. The gene calls are TRBV7-7 and TRBJ2-5, with D possibly being TRBD1 (6 bases). This CDR3 region has 13 residues. Germline CDR1 reads SSHAT; CDR2 reads FNYEAQ (reference sequence). V lost 3 bases to trimming and J lost 4 bases, with 9 bases between them. The CDR3 spells CASSFVTGETQYF. The CDR3 region has the DNA TGTGCCAGCAGCTTTGTGACAGGAGAGACCCAGTACTTC.

This chain links TRBV6-5 with TRBJ1-1, with D possibly TRBD1 on 5 matching bases. From germline, CDR1 is MNHEY and CDR2 SVGAGI. The V end lost 0 bases, the J end lost 1 base, and 12 bases lay between the germline ends. The CDR3 extends over 16 amino acids. The CDR3 loop is CASSYSAQGRNTEAFF. In DNA form, the CDR3 reads TGTGCCAGCAGTTACTCCGCCCAGGGCCGGAACACTGAAGCTTTCTTT.

The V and J genes are TRBV11-1 and TRBJ2-3; D is unclear. The CDR3 length is 12 residues. V lost 3 bases and J lost 1, with 2 bases in between. CDR1 SGHAT and CDR2 FQDESV come from the germline V gene (reference sequence). As DNA, the CDR3 is TGTGCCAGCAGCTTGGGCACAGATACGCAGTATTTT. It specifies CASSLGTDTQYF. The whole variable domain, filled in from reference TRBV11-1 and TRBJ2-3, reads EAEVAQSPRYKITEKSQAVAFWCDPISGHATLYWYRQILGQGPELLVQFQDESVVDDSQLPKDRFSAERLKGVDSTLKIQPAELGDSAMYLCASSLGTDTQYFGPGTRLTVL.

The V and J genes are TRBV9 and TRBJ2-2; TRBD1 matches at 11 bases. The germline CDR1 and CDR2 sequences are SGDLS and YYNGEE. The CDR3 length is 16 residues. Losses at the gene ends were 4 bases for V and 5 bases for J; bases not matched to a gene: 7. The CDR3 nucleotides read TGTGCCAGCAGCTCCCGGACAGGGGGCGATACCGGGGAGCTGTTTTTT. Its protein product is CASSSRTGGDTGELFF.

This chain connects TRBV5-4 to TRBJ2-1; TRBD2 matches at 14 bases. Unmatched junction bases numbered 4, after V lost 2 bases and J lost 3 bases. The CDR3 loop spans 17 amino acids. Germline values: CDR1 SGHNT, CDR2 YYREEE (reference sequence). The CDR3 region has the DNA TGTGCCAGCAGCTTATGGGGGACTAGCGGGGGCTACAATGAGCAGTTCTTC. Protein: CASSLWGTSGGYNEQFF.

The chain couples TRBV11-2 to TRBJ2-7; TRBD2 is a possible D gene (6 bases). This CDR3 has 13 amino acids. CDR1 is SGHAT, CDR2 FQNNGV, per germline. V lost 5 bases and J 0 bases, leaving 8 bases between the germline ends. CDR3: CASSPGLSYEQYF. DNA of the CDR3: TGTGCCAGCAGCCCGGGACTCTCCTACGAGCAGTACTTC.

The chain carries TRBV6-6 and TRBJ2-2, with D possibly being TRBD1 (6 bases). Germline V CDR1 and CDR2: MNHNY, SVGAGI (reference sequence). This CDR3 spans 13 amino acids. The V gene lost 2 bases and the J gene lost 6 bases, with 7 bases spanning the gap. The chain's CDR3 is CASSYGGPGELFF. CDR3 nucleotide sequence: TGTGCCAGCAGTTACGGGGGCCCCGGGGAGCTGTTTTTT.

The chain carries TRBV9 and TRBJ2-3; D perhaps matches TRBD2 (6 bases). Germline V gene lookup returns CDR1 SGDLS and CDR2 YYNGEE. The CDR3 consists of 15 residues. Trimming removed 4 bases from V and 3 bases from J, with 15 bases in between. Here the CDR3 DNA reads TGTGCCAGCAGCCCTGGCGGGGTAGTTACAGATACGCAGTATTTT. Protein: CASSPGGVVTDTQYF.

The chain uses TRBV6-4 and TRBJ1-6, with D unresolved. CDR3 length: 14 residues. Trimming left V 5 bases short and J 6 bases short, with 11 bases between. Per germline, CDR1 MRHNA and CDR2 SNTAGT. This CDR3 is CASSQGLTNSPLHF. CDR3 coding DNA: TGTGCCAGCAGTCAAGGACTGACTAATTCACCCCTCCACTTT.

V and J are TRBV28 and TRBJ2-7; tentatively, D is TRBD2 (5 bases). V was pared by 3 bases and J by 12 bases, with 15 bases between. The CDR3 contains 12 residues. Per germline, CDR1 MDHEN and CDR2 SYDVKM. This chain's CDR3 is CASSLGGSLAYF. DNA of the CDR3: TGTGCCAGCAGTTTGGGCGGGTCTTTGGCGTACTTC.

V is TRBV25-1 and J is TRBJ2-7; possibly TRBD1 or TRBD2 for D (7 bases each). CDR1 and CDR2 (germline): MGHDK, SYGVNS. Trimming cost V 8 bases and J 5 bases, with 19 bases left between them. The CDR3 has 14 amino acids. CDR3 DNA sequence: TGTGCCAGCGGGAGGGTAGGGGGCATGGACGAGCAGTACTTC. It translates to CASGRVGGMDEQYF.

The chain links TRBV9 to TRBJ1-1; 9 bases agree with TRBD1. CDR1 SGDLS and CDR2 YYNGEE come from the germline V gene. CDR3 length: 16 residues. V shed 4 bases, J shed 5 bases, and the junction held 12 bases outside the gene matches. CDR3 in amino acids: CASSPRQGESETEAFF. In nucleotides, the CDR3 is TGTGCCAGCAGCCCGCGACAGGGGGAGAGTGAAACTGAAGCTTTCTTT.

The chain combines TRBV19 with TRBJ2-1; TRBD1 is a possible D gene (6 bases). Germline assignment: CDR1 LNHDA and CDR2 SQIVND (reference sequence). V lost 3 bases to trimming and J lost 9 bases, with 15 bases between them. The CDR3 runs to 14 residues. Here the CDR3 DNA reads TGTGCCAGTAGTATCCGAGGGGGATGGGGTGAGCAGTTCTTC. Protein sequence: CASSIRGGWGEQFF.

The gene calls are TRBV12-5 and TRBJ2-7; D is undetermined. CDR3 length: 14 amino acids. Germline V gene data show CDR1 as LGHNT and CDR2 as FRNRAP. V was clipped by 1 base and J by 5 bases, with 12 bases between them. CDR3 sequence (DNA): TGTGCTAGTGGTTTGGACCCCGGACCCAACGAGCAGTACTTC. This encodes CASGLDPGPNEQYF. The complete variable domain, with remaining parts taken from reference TRBV12-5 and TRBJ2-7, reads DARVTQTPRHKVTEMGQEVTMRCQPILGHNTVFWYRQTMMQGLELLAYFRNRAPLDDSGMPKDRFSAEMPDATLATLKIQPSEPRDSAVYFCASGLDPGPNEQYFGPGTRLTVT.

The chain is built from TRBV4-1 and TRBJ2-2, with a tentative D call TRBD1 (5 bases). The V gene's germline CDR1 is MGHRA and CDR2 YSYEKL. This CDR3 has 17 amino acids. Deletions cut 0 bases from V and 1 base from J, with 12 bases between. CDR3 sequence reads: CASSQDTGNLNTGELFF. The CDR3 DNA follows: TGCGCCAGCAGCCAAGACACAGGAAATTTGAACACCGGGGAGCTGTTTTTT.

V gene TRBV7-9 combines with J gene TRBJ2-3; no firm D call. CDR1 is SEHNR, CDR2 FQNEAQ, per germline (reference sequence). The V end lost 0 bases, the J end lost 6 bases, and 19 bases lay between the germline ends. This CDR3 contains 17 residues. CDR3: CASSLASRASPQDTQYF. In DNA form, the CDR3 reads TGTGCCAGCAGCTTAGCGAGTAGGGCTAGTCCTCAGGATACGCAGTATTTT.

On this clone: Relative to the germline gene, one junction end is altered; a read error may explain this. This sample also contains other DNA sequences that code for the same CDR3. The chain links TRBV9 to TRBJ1-5, with a weak D call TRBD1 (5 bases). Germline CDR1 is SGDLS and CDR2 is YYNGEE. The CDR3 runs 14 residues. The CDR3 reads CASSVGDDNQPQHF. The DNA for the CDR3 is TGTGCCAGCAGCGTAGGGGACGATAATCAGCCTCAGCATTTT.

This chain uses TRBV27 with TRBJ2-6; D unclear. CDR1 and CDR2 from the germline V gene are MNHEY and SMNVEV (reference sequence). The V and J ends lost 0 bases and 4 bases respectively, with 4 bases between them. There are 14 residues in the CDR3. The CDR3 loop is CASSLSSGANVLTF. In nucleotides, the CDR3 is TGTGCCAGCAGTTTATCATCGGGGGCCAACGTCCTGACTTTC.